This TCR beta chain was sequenced during a study of control samples from healthy donors and cancer patients. Per germline, CDR1 SGHRS and CDR2 YFSETQ. The CDR3 loop spans 13 amino acids. V lost 0 bases, J lost 7 bases, and 8 bases lay in between. Generated by immunoSEQ multiplex PCR, the TCRdb table keeps only in-frame clones and is missing some. The sample contains more than 100,000 clones, 80% to 95% of which appear only once. The chain links TRBV5-1 to TRBJ1-5; D gene uncertain. Sequencing was done on a sample of blood. The clonotype comes from a man younger than 35 in good health. Written as DNA, the CDR3 is TGCGCCAGCAGCTTGGGGCCGAACCAGCCCCAGCATTTT. It codes for CASSLGPNQPQHF.